What follows is one TCR beta chain and its context. Antigen specificity is unknown. The length of the CDR3 is 15 residues. Trimming at V came to 5 bases and at J to 4 bases, leaving 4 bases not matched to a gene. The V gene's germline CDR1 is SGHTA and CDR2 FQGTGA. The data belong to a study of cytomegalovirus exposure and HLA in healthy donors. Study findings and constraints: In a later analysis, TCR beta V- and J-gene trimming was associated with a missense DCLRE1C variant.

PCR primers comprised 60 Vbeta and 13 Jbeta primers. Clones were sequenced by immunoSEQ multiplex PCR, and TCRdb holds only the in-frame ones, with some missing. Of fewer than 200,000 clones detected, about 85% appear once; the ten largest clones hold approximately 2.5%. Sequencing was done on a sample of PBMCs. This clonotype was sampled from a man under 40 in good health and CMV-seropositive. The gene calls are TRBV7-3 and TRBJ2-1; 11 bases are a match to TRBD2. The CDR3 loop reads CASSPVAGGYNEQFF. CDR3 DNA: TGTGCCAGCAGCCCAGTAGCGGGAGGGTACAATGAGCAGTTCTTC.